The entry below gives a single T cell receptor (beta chain) sequence along with its context. The data belong to a study of blood T cell repertoires in COVID-19. Study-wide background: COVID-19 samples from acute and convalescent phases originated in the United States, Italy and Spain. PBMCs, B-cell-depleted T cells, or T cells were the source of the cDNA or gDNA that made up the material.

Trimming removed 1 base from V and 9 bases from J; junction bases left unmatched: 3. This CDR3 is 15 amino acids long. Per the germline V gene, CDR1 is MGHRA and CDR2 is YSYEKL. Authors' processing steps: Estimation of nucleated cell counts relied on the amplification of reference gene primers. Clones were read by immunoSEQ multiplex PCR, and TCRdb kept only the in-frame ones, dropping some. The V and J calls and clone size come from that table; D and trimming were worked out from the DNA. Of about 110,000 clones in the sample, more than 65% are singletons; the top ten hold roughly 1.5%. The clonotype comes from a man between 50 and 59 years old with acute or convalescent COVID-19. Specimen: peripheral blood. The rearrangement links TRBV4-1 to TRBJ1-6; the match to TRBD1 covers 10 bases. The CDR3 DNA follows: TGCGCCAGCAGCCAAGCCAGGACAGGGGGTTCACCCCTCCACTTT. It is translated as CASSQARTGGSPLHF.